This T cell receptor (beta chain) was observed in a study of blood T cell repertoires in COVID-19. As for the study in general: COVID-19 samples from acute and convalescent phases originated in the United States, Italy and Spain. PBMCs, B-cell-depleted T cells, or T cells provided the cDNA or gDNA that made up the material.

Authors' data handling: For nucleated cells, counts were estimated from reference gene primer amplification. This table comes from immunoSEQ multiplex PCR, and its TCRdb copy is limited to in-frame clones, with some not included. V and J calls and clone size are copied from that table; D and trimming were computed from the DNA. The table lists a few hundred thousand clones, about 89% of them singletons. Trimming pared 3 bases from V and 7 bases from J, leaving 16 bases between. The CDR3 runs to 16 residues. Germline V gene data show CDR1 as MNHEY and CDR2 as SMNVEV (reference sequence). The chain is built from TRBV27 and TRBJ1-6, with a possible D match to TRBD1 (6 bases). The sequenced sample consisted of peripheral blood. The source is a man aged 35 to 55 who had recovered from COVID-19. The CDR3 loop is CASSLAQGFSNSPLHF. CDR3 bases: TGTGCCAGCAGTTTGGCCCAGGGGTTCTCAAATTCACCCCTCCACTTT.